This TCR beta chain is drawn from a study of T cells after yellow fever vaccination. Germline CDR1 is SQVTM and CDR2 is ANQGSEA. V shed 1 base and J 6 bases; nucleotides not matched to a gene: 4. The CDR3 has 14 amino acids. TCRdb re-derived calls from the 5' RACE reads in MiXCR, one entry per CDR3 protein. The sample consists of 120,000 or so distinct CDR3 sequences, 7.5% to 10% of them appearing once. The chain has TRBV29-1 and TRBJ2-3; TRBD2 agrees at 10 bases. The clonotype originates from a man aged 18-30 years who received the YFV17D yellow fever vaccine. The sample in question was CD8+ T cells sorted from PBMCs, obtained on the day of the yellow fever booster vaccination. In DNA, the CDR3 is TGCAGCGTTGAAGGCCTAGCGGGGGATGATACGCAGTATTTT. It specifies CSVEGLAGDDTQYF.